These 20 T cell receptor beta chains came from one sample sequenced in a study of T cell changes during pregnancy in multiple sclerosis. This table comes from immunoSEQ multiplex PCR, and its TCRdb copy is limited to in-frame clones, with some not included. This table has tens of thousands of clones, roughly 86% appearing once. The sample in question was CD8+ T cells from peripheral blood mononuclear cells, obtained in the first trimester of pregnancy. The source is a female donor in good health, enrolled as a control in a pregnancy study.

The J gene is TRBJ2-7, the V gene TRBV29-1; TRBD1 matches at 8 bases. Trimming cost V 6 bases and J 3 bases; bases outside gene matches: 10. The CDR3 consists of 14 residues. CDR1 is SQVTM and CDR2 is ANQGSEA in the germline V gene. The CDR3 DNA is TGCAGCGTAGATCCGGGACAGGATAACTACGAGCAGTACTTC. As protein: CSVDPGQDNYEQYF.

The rearrangement uses TRBV14 and TRBJ2-7; no clear D gene. The CDR3 length is 14 residues. Trimming shortened V by 1 base and J by 2 bases, and 9 bases separated the two germline ends. In germline, CDR1 is SGHDN, CDR2 FVKESK. The CDR3 DNA follows: TGTGCCAGCAGCCAAGGGTGGAGAACCTACGAGCAGTACTTC. It codes for CASSQGWRTYEQYF.

The chain joins TRBV25-1 to TRBJ2-7; 7 bases align to TRBD1. Germline V CDR1 and CDR2: MGHDK, SYGVNS. The CDR3 is 12 residues long. The V and J ends lost 8 bases and 4 bases, in that order; junction bases with no gene match: 5. The CDR3, as DNA: TGTGCCAGCGGGGACAGTCCTTACGAGCAGTACTTC. Protein product: CASGDSPYEQYF.

V is TRBV28 and J is TRBJ2-1, with TRBD2 matching 12 bases. Germline V gives CDR1 MDHEN, CDR2 SYDVKM. The CDR3 is made up of 15 amino acids. Trimming at V came to 2 bases and at J to 9 bases, leaving 5 bases not matched to a gene. CDR3 bases: TGTGCCAGCAGTTTAAGACTAGCGGGAGAGGGTGAGCAGTTCTTC. Amino acids: CASSLRLAGEGEQFF. The whole variable domain, remainder taken from reference TRBV28 and TRBJ2-1, is DVKVTQSSRYLVKRTGEKVFLECVQDMDHENMFWYRQDPGLGLRLIYFSYDVKMKEKGDIPEGYSVSREKKERFSLILESASTNQTSMYLCASSLRLAGEGEQFFGPGTRLTVL.

The chain joins TRBV2 to TRBJ2-2, with 8 bases lining up with TRBD2. Germline CDR1 reads SNHLY; CDR2 reads FYNNEI. This CDR3 has 15 amino acids. The junction had 3 bases not matched to a gene; V was cut back by 0 bases and J by 6 bases. CDR3 residues: CASSEAGTRSGELFF. Written as DNA, the CDR3 is TGTGCCAGCAGTGAAGCCGGGACTAGATCCGGGGAGCTGTTTTTT.

The chain combines TRBV19 with TRBJ1-2; 7 positions match TRBD1. From germline, CDR1 is LNHDA and CDR2 SQIVND (reference sequence). J was trimmed by 6 bases and V by 3 bases; bases with no gene match: 4. The length of the CDR3 is 13 residues. CDR3 nucleotide sequence: TGTGCCAGTAGTATTGGGCAGGGGGATGGCTACACCTTC. Protein product: CASSIGQGDGYTF. Together with reference TRBV19 and TRBJ1-2, the CDR3 gives the full variable domain: DGGITQSPKYLFRKEGQNVTLSCEQNLNHDAMYWYRQDPGQGLRLIYYSQIVNDFQKGDIAEGYSVSREKKESFPLTVTSAQKNPTAFYLCASSIGQGDGYTFGSGTRLTVV.

The chain links TRBV7-9 to TRBJ1-2; D is possibly TRBD1 (5 bases). Trimming took 7 bases from V and 5 from J, leaving 11 bases between them. The CDR3 consists of 12 residues. The germline gives CDR1 SEHNR, CDR2 FQNEAQ (reference sequence). The CDR3 is CASTNGGYGYTF. In DNA, the CDR3 is TGTGCCAGCACCAACGGGGGGTATGGCTACACCTTC.

The chain uses TRBV28 and TRBJ2-1, with TRBD2 matching over 7 bases. J lost 8 bases, V lost 11 bases, and 9 bases had no gene match. Per the germline V gene, CDR1 is MDHEN and CDR2 is SYDVKM. The CDR3 sequence is 12 residues long. This CDR3 is CAVASGWDEQFF. The CDR3 DNA reads TGTGCCGTTGCTAGCGGTTGGGATGAGCAGTTCTTC. The whole variable domain, remainder taken from reference TRBV28 and TRBJ2-1, is DVKVTQSSRYLVKRTGEKVFLECVQDMDHENMFWYRQDPGLGLRLIYFSYDVKMKEKGDIPEGYSVSREKKERFSLILESASTNQTSMYLCAVASGWDEQFFGPGTRLTVL.

The chain joins TRBV7-9 to TRBJ1-4; TRBD1 is a possible D gene (6 bases). Trimming pared 4 bases from V and 5 bases from J, leaving 14 bases between. Germline CDR1 is SEHNR and CDR2 is FQNEAQ (reference sequence). The CDR3 runs to 15 residues. The CDR3 nucleotides read TGTGCCAGCAGCTGGGAACAGGGTTGGAATGAAAAACTGTTTTTT. It translates to CASSWEQGWNEKLFF.

This clone is a singleton in its sample. V gene TRBV9 combines with J gene TRBJ1-1; TRBD1 might be the D (5 bases). The CDR3 is made up of 14 amino acids. The V gene lost 3 bases and the J gene lost 4 bases, with 13 bases spanning the gap. CDR1 is SGDLS, CDR2 YYNGEE, per germline. The CDR3 here is CASSDSGQGTEAFF. In DNA form, the CDR3 reads TGTGCCAGCAGCGACTCCGGACAAGGCACTGAAGCTTTCTTT.

The rearrangement joins TRBV7-2 to TRBJ2-1; TRBD2 might be the D (6 bases). This CDR3 has 16 residues. Trimming pared 1 base from V and 5 bases from J, leaving 15 bases between. In germline, CDR1 is SGHTA, CDR2 FQGNSA. CDR3 sequence: CASSLVGGAPHNEQFF. As DNA, the CDR3 is TGTGCCAGCAGCTTAGTGGGGGGAGCCCCCCACAATGAGCAGTTCTTC. Full variable domain (rest looked up from reference TRBV7-2 and TRBJ2-1): GAGVSQSPSNKVTEKGKDVELRCDPISGHTALYWYRQSLGQGLEFLIYFQGNSAPDKSGLPSDRFSAERTGGSVSTLTIQRTQQEDSAVYLCASSLVGGAPHNEQFFGPGTRLTVL.

The V call is TRBV11-2, the J call TRBJ2-7; TRBD1 agrees at 12 bases. V lost 5 bases and J lost 2; bases outside the gene matches: 4. The CDR3 has 15 residues. From germline, CDR1 is SGHAT and CDR2 FQNNGV. The CDR3 is CASSPGTGGPYEQYF. CDR3 in DNA: TGTGCCAGCAGCCCCGGGACAGGGGGCCCCTACGAGCAGTACTTC.

This chain uses TRBV29-1 with TRBJ2-1; weak D call: TRBD2 (5 bases). This CDR3 region has 14 residues. From germline, CDR1 is SQVTM and CDR2 ANQGSEA. V lost 3 bases and J lost 0, with 9 bases in between. CDR3 sequence (DNA): TGCAGCGTTGACGGGGAGAGCTCCTACAATGAGCAGTTCTTC. Its protein product is CSVDGESSYNEQFF.

This clone has only a few counts. The gene calls are TRBV7-8 and TRBJ2-3; 11 bases line up with TRBD2. The CDR3 runs 18 residues. Germline V gives CDR1 SGHVS, CDR2 FQNEAQ. The junction had 10 bases not matched to a gene; V was cut back by 0 bases and J by 5 bases. Here the CDR3 DNA reads TGTGCCAGCAGCTTAGCGGAGGGACTAGCGGCCCTCGGAGATACGCAGTATTTT. Its translation: CASSLAEGLAALGDTQYF.

This sequence joins TRBV27 and TRBJ1-6; 8 nucleotides line up with TRBD1. The trim removed 5 bases at V and 9 bases at J, leaving 9 bases unmatched. CDR1 MNHEY and CDR2 SMNVEV come from the germline V gene (reference sequence). CDR3 length: 15 residues. The CDR3, as DNA: TGTGCCAGCAGTCCCCTCGGACAGGGAGGTTCACCCCTCCACTTT. As protein: CASSPLGQGGSPLHF.

This clone has just one count. The chain joins TRBV7-9 to TRBJ1-5; 7 nucleotides match TRBD1. Looked up from germline, CDR1 is SEHNR and CDR2 is FQNEAQ (reference sequence). The CDR3 contains 16 residues. The ends lost 1 base at V and 5 bases at J; junction bases unmatched: 8. The CDR3 loop reads CASSLVGGDSYQPQHF. Here the CDR3 DNA reads TGTGCCAGCAGCTTAGTCGGGGGGGACAGTTATCAGCCCCAGCATTTT.

CDR3 DNA: TGTGCCAGCACTGGACTAGCGGCCTACAATGAGCAGTTCTTC. Protein sequence: CASTGLAAYNEQFF. The V call is TRBV7-9, the J call TRBJ2-1; the match to TRBD2 covers 10 bases. V was pared by 7 bases and J by 2 bases, with 2 bases of the junction left unmatched. This CDR3 is 14 amino acids long. The germline V gene encodes CDR1 SEHNR and CDR2 FQNEAQ (reference sequence).

The rearrangement uses TRBV19 and TRBJ2-6; weak D call: TRBD2 (6 bases). V dropped 6 bases and J dropped 4 bases, with 25 bases sitting between them. The germline V gene has CDR1 LNHDA and CDR2 SQIVND (reference sequence). The CDR3 length is 19 residues. The CDR3 nucleotides read TGTGCCAGTAGAGCGTTGGAGCGGGCCCTTTCGGGGGGGGCCAACGTCCTGACTTTC. This codes for CASRALERALSGGANVLTF.

This clone is medium-sized within its sample. The chain links TRBV6-4 to TRBJ1-1; TRBD1 agrees at 11 bases. Germline trimming cut 2 bases from V and 4 bases from J; bases unmatched to any gene: 0. This CDR3 is 14 amino acids long. Germline CDR1 reads MRHNA; CDR2 reads SNTAGT. This chain's CDR3 is CASSDGTGGTEAFF. CDR3 DNA sequence: TGTGCCAGCAGTGACGGGACAGGGGGCACTGAAGCTTTCTTT.

The V gene is TRBV19, the J gene TRBJ1-6; no definite D call. There are 10 residues in the CDR3. Germline CDR1 reads LNHDA; CDR2 reads SQIVND (reference sequence). V dropped 11 bases and J dropped 12 bases, with 11 bases sitting between them. In nucleotides, the CDR3 is TGTGCCCCTCGAGGGATACCCCTCCACTTT. Translation: CAPRGIPLHF.